This T cell receptor (beta chain) was profiled in a study of control samples from healthy donors and cancer patients. Data came from immunoSEQ multiplex PCR; TCRdb stores just in-frame clones and leaves some out. The profile shows thousands of clones, around three quarters of them singletons. This clone was detected only a few times. The origin of this receptor is a female donor with melanoma. Sequencing used formalin-fixed, paraffin-embedded tissue.

Written as DNA, the CDR3 is TGTGCCAGTAGTATCCGGGACAGCCAAGAGACCCAGTACTTC. This encodes CASSIRDSQETQYF. The rearrangement uses TRBV19 and TRBJ2-5; 7 bases fit TRBD1. The germline gives CDR1 LNHDA, CDR2 SQIVND (reference sequence). V dropped 3 bases and J dropped 1; count of bases not matched to a gene: 2. The CDR3 contains 14 residues.